This is a list of T cell receptor beta chains from one sample in a study of breast tumors, draining lymph nodes, adjacent tissues. MiXCR was run by TCRdb on the multiplex PCR reads, yielding one entry per CDR3 protein. The sample lists some 250,000 distinct CDR3 sequences, around 34% occurring once. Sequences were obtained from axillary lymph node tissue. The receptors were gathered from a female donor with breast cancer. Some clones in this sample may be carry-over from other donors' samples. CDR3s include the opening cysteine and the closing phenylalanine or tryptophan. The D gene is left open where the match is weak. Clone size is shown for a subset of rows, as once, few, many or a class of expanded clone.

d_call	v_call	j_call	clone_size	cdr3_nt	cdr3_aa
-	TRBV2	TRBJ2-7	many	TGTGCCAGCAGGAGCTCCTACGAGCAGTACTTC	CASRSSYEQYF
-	TRBV19	TRBJ2-3	many	TGTGCCAGTAGTATTAGTCAGGGTCGCGATACGCAGTATTTT	CASSISQGRDTQYF
-	TRBV6-5	TRBJ1-1	-	TGTGCCAGCAGCTTAGAAGGACAGATGAACACTGAAGCTTTCTTT	CASSLEGQMNTEAFF
-	TRBV5-5	TRBJ2-6	many	TGTGCCAGCGCCCCCTCCGGGGCCAACGTCCTGACTTTC	CASAPSGANVLTF
TRBD1	TRBV2	TRBJ1-3	many	TGTGCCAGCAGAGACAGGGGAAAGGGGAACACCATATATTTT	CASRDRGKGNTIYF
-	TRBV30	TRBJ2-5	many	TGTGCCTGGAGTGTAGCCCTACAAGAGACCCAGTACTTC	CAWSVALQETQYF
TRBD1	TRBV20-1	TRBJ1-3	many	TGCAGTGCCAGAGACAGGGCTATTCGAAACACCATATATTTT	CSARDRAIRNTIYF
-	TRBV2	TRBJ1-2	many	TGTGCCAGCAGGGGGGACACCTTTTTCCGCGGCTACACCTTC	CASRGDTFFRGYTF
TRBD1	TRBV10-1	TRBJ2-2	few	TGCGCCAGCAGTGAGGGACAGGGGGCCGCCGGGGAGCTGTTTTTT	CASSEGQGAAGELFF
-	TRBV11-2	TRBJ1-5	many	TGTGCCAGCAGCTTGAACTCGGGTAATCAGCCCCAGCATTTT	CASSLNSGNQPQHF
-	TRBV5-4	TRBJ1-2	-	TGTGCCAGCAGCTTGGTCAGGGATAACTATGGCTACACCTTC	CASSLVRDNYGYTF
TRBD2	TRBV10-3	TRBJ2-7	-	TGTGCCATCAGTGAGAGACTAGCGGGACAGGGTCCCTACGAGCAGTACTTC	CAISERLAGQGPYEQYF
-	TRBV20-1	TRBJ2-7	-	TGCAGTGCTGGAGGGACCGGGACTCTCTCCGAGCAGTACTTC	CSAGGTGTLSEQYF
-	TRBV11-3	TRBJ2-2	-	TGTGCCAGCAGCCTCAGTGGTCGGGGTAGTTTGGCCGGGGAGCTGTTTTTT	CASSLSGRGSLAGELFF
-	TRBV7-6	TRBJ2-3	-	TGTGCCAGCAGGACCGGGACCACAACAGATACGCAGTATTTT	CASRTGTTTDTQYF
TRBD1	TRBV9	TRBJ1-2	many	TGTGCCAGCAGCTCCTTACAGGGGGCTGGCTACACCTTC	CASSSLQGAGYTF
-	TRBV20-1	TRBJ2-3	-	TGCAGTGCTAGCGGAGGGGTGGCAGATACGCAGTATTTT	CSASGGVADTQYF
-	TRBV20-1	TRBJ1-1	many	TGCAGTGCTAATCCACAGGGACGGAACACTGAAGCTTTCTTT	CSANPQGRNTEAFF
-	TRBV5-1	TRBJ2-5	many	TGCGCCAGCAGCCCTGGGAGGCTAGCAGGATTGTACCAAGAGACCCAGTACTTC	CASSPGRLAGLYQETQYF
-	TRBV7-2	TRBJ2-3	many	TGTGCCAGCAGCTTAGGTACAGGTACGCAGTATTTT	CASSLGTGTQYF
TRBD2	TRBV9	TRBJ2-1	many	TGTGCCAGCAACCCTAGCGGGAGGGGCGACAATGAGCAGTTCTTC	CASNPSGRGDNEQFF
-	TRBV9	TRBJ2-5	-	TGTGCCAGCAGCGTCAGAGCGGTACAAGAGACCCAGTACTTC	CASSVRAVQETQYF
-	TRBV5-8	TRBJ2-5	few	TGTGCCAGCAGCTTGGAGAGCGCGGCTTGGGGGACCCAGTACTTC	CASSLESAAWGTQYF
-	TRBV12-3/TRBV12-4	TRBJ2-3	-	TGTGCCAGCAGTATCGGGGGGCGGGGAGATACGCAGTATTTT	CASSIGGRGDTQYF
TRBD1	TRBV29-1	TRBJ1-5	many	TGCAGCGTGCAAGGGGGCCTAAATCAGCCCCAGCATTTT	CSVQGGLNQPQHF
-	TRBV20-1	TRBJ2-1	many	TGCAGTGCTAGAACGACCGGCGACCATGAGCAGTTCTTC	CSARTTGDHEQFF
-	TRBV2	TRBJ2-3	many	TGTGCCAGCAGTGAAAGGGGGATTGCGGGAGTTAGCACAGATACGCAGTATTTT	CASSERGIAGVSTDTQYF
-	TRBV7-3	TRBJ1-2	-	TGTGCCAGCAGCCAAGTCGGGCAGGGGCTCTATGGCTACCCCTTC	CASSQVGQGLYGYPF
-	TRBV29-1	TRBJ2-1	-	TGCAGCGTAGATACGTGGGGGTTGAATGAGCAGTTCTTC	CSVDTWGLNEQFF
-	TRBV20-1	TRBJ1-4	-	TGCAGTGCTAGTCCGGTAGTTAGCGGGAGTGAAAAACTGTTTTTT	CSASPVVSGSEKLFF
TRBD1	TRBV24-1	TRBJ2-1	-	TGTGCCACCAGTGAGTACAGGGGGCGTCACGATGAGCAGTTCTTC	CATSEYRGRHDEQFF
TRBD1	TRBV4-2	TRBJ2-2	many	TGTGCCAGCAGCCAACTAGGGACAGGGGCGGTGAACACCGGGGAGCTGTTTTTT	CASSQLGTGAVNTGELFF
-	TRBV2	TRBJ2-3	many	TGTGCCAGCAATGTGGTTAGCGACTTTCGCACAGATACGCAGTATTTT	CASNVVSDFRTDTQYF
TRBD1	TRBV5-1	TRBJ1-5	many	TGCGCCAGCAGCCCAACAGGGGGTGGGGGCAATCAGCCCCAGCATTTT	CASSPTGGGGNQPQHF
-	TRBV11-2	TRBJ1-3	many	TGTGCCAGCAGCCCAGTCCGGCACACCATATATTTT	CASSPVRHTIYF
TRBD1	TRBV9	TRBJ2-1	few	TGTGCCAGCAGCCAAGATAACCACCCTGGACAGGGGGACGATGAGCAGTTCTTC	CASSQDNHPGQGDDEQFF
TRBD2	TRBV4-1	TRBJ2-1	many	TGCGCCAGCAGCCAAGAAGTAGGAACTGGGGCGGGAGCCGTCGATGAGCAGTTCTTC	CASSQEVGTGAGAVDEQFF
-	TRBV12-3/TRBV12-4	TRBJ1-5	-	TGTGCCAGCAGTTTCCTTGGCAATCAGCCCCAGCATTTT	CASSFLGNQPQHF
-	TRBV27	TRBJ2-1	few	TGTGCCAGCAGTAACCGTCAGGGTGAGCAGTTCTTC	CASSNRQGEQFF
-	TRBV6-1	TRBJ1-1	-	TGTGCCAGCAGGGAACGGAAGAACACTGAAGCTTTCTTT	CASRERKNTEAFF
-	TRBV4-2	TRBJ1-5	many	TGTGCCAGCAGCCAAGAAGGAGGAGGGTATCAGCCCCAGCATTTT	CASSQEGGGYQPQHF
-	TRBV2	TRBJ2-6	many	TGTGCCAGCAGTGAAAGGGCGGGTTACTCTGGGGCCAACGTCCTGACTTTC	CASSERAGYSGANVLTF
TRBD1	TRBV6-5	TRBJ1-2	many	TGTGCCAGCACTACGTCGACGGGACAGGGGGGCTATGGCTACACCTTC	CASTTSTGQGGYGYTF
TRBD2	TRBV10-1	TRBJ2-1	-	TGCGCCAGCAGCCCGGGACTAGCGGGAGGGCTCAATGAGCAGTTCTTC	CASSPGLAGGLNEQFF
-	TRBV11-2	TRBJ1-2	many	TGTGCCAGCAGCTTAGGGTTAGGAGGAGGAGGCTACACCTTC	CASSLGLGGGGYTF
-	TRBV10-3	TRBJ2-1	many	TGTGCCATCAGCCGGGACACCGGTGGACGTGAGCAGTTCTTC	CAISRDTGGREQFF
-	TRBV5-8	TRBJ2-2	-	TGTGCCAGCAGTTCTAGGACAGGACCGGGGGCCGGGGAGCTGTTTTTT	CASSSRTGPGAGELFF
-	TRBV5-4	TRBJ2-7	few	TGTGCCAGCAGCCTAAGTGGGGCCCGCCACGAGCAGTACTTC	CASSLSGARHEQYF